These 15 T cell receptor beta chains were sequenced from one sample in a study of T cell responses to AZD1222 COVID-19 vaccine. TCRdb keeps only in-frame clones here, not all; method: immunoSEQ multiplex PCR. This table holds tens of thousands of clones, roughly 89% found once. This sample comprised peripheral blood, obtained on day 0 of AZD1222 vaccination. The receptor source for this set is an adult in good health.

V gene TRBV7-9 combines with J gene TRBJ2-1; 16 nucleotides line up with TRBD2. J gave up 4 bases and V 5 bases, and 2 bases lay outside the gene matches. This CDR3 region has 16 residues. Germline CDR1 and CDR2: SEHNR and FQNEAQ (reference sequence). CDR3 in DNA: TGTGCCAGCAGCCAGGGACTAGCGGGGGGGTACAATGAGCAGTTCTTC. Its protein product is CASSQGLAGGYNEQFF.

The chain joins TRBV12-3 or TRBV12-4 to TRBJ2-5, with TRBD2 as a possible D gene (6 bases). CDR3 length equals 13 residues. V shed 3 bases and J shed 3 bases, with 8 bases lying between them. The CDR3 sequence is CASSLGGKETQYF. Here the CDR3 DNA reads TGTGCCAGCAGTTTGGGCGGGAAAGAGACCCAGTACTTC.

The CDR3 DNA reads TGTGCCAGCAGCCCCCCAGGGGGCGATCACGGCTACACCTTC. This translates into CASSPPGGDHGYTF. V is TRBV3-1 (or the pseudogene TRBV3-2) and J is TRBJ1-2; TRBD1 matches 8 bases. The V gene end was trimmed by 4 bases and the J gene end by 8 bases; junction bases not matched to a gene: 9. The CDR3 is 14 residues long. Germline assignment: CDR1 LGHDT and CDR2 YNNKEL (reference sequence).

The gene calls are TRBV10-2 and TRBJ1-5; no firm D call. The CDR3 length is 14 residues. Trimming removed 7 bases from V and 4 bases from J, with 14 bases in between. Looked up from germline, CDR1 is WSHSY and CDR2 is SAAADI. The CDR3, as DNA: TGCGCCAGCACGGAGCGCAGCCCAAATCAGCCCCAGCATTTT. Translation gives CASTERSPNQPQHF.

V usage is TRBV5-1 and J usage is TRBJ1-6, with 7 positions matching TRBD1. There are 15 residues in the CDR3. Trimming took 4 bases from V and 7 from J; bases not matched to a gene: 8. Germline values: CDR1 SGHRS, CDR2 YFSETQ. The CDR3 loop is CASSLARGGNSPLHF. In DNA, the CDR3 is TGCGCCAGCAGCCTAGCCAGGGGGGGGAATTCACCCCTCCACTTT.

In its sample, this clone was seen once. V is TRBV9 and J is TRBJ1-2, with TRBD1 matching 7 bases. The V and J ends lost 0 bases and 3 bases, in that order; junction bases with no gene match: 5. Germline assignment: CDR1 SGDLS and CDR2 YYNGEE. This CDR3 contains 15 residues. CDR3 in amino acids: CASSVDGTGDYGYTF. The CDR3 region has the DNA TGTGCCAGCAGCGTAGATGGAACAGGGGACTATGGCTACACCTTC.

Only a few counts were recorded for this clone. CDR3 DNA: TGTGCCAGCAGCAGACTAGCGGGCACCGGGGAGCTGTTTTTT. Translation: CASSRLAGTGELFF. The chain couples TRBV7-2 to TRBJ2-2, with TRBD2 matching 10 bases. This CDR3 region has 14 residues. CDR1 is SGHTA and CDR2 is FQGNSA in the germline V gene. V gave up 5 bases and J gave up 4 bases; unmatched junction bases: 1. Full variable domain (rest looked up from reference TRBV7-2 and TRBJ2-2): GAGVSQSPSNKVTEKGKDVELRCDPISGHTALYWYRQSLGQGLEFLIYFQGNSAPDKSGLPSDRFSAERTGGSVSTLTIQRTQQEDSAVYLCASSRLAGTGELFFGEGSRLTVL.

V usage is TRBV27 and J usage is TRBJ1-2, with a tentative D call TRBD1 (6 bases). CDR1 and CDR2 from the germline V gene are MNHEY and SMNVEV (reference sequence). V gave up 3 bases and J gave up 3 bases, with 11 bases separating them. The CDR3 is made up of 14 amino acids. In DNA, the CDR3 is TGTGCCAGCAGTTTGTTGTCAGGGGACTATGGCTACACCTTC. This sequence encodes CASSLLSGDYGYTF.

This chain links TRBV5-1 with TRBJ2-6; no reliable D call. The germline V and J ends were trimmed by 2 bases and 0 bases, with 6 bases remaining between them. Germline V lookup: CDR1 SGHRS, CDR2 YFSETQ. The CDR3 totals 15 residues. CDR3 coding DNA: TGCGCCAGCAGCTTCCCAGACTCTGGGGCCAACGTCCTGACTTTC. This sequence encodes CASSFPDSGANVLTF.

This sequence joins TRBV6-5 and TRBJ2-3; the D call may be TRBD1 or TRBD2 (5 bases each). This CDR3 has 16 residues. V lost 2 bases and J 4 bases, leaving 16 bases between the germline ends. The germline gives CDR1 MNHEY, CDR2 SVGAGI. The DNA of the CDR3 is TGTGCCAGCAGTTACCCTCCGGGACCAGACGCAGATACGCAGTATTTT. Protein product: CASSYPPGPDADTQYF.

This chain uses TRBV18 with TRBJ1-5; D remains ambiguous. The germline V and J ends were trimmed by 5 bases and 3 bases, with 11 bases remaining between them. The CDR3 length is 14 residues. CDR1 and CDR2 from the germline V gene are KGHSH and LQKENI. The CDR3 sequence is CASSETSSNQPQHF. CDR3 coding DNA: TGTGCCAGCTCAGAGACAAGCTCCAATCAGCCCCAGCATTTT.

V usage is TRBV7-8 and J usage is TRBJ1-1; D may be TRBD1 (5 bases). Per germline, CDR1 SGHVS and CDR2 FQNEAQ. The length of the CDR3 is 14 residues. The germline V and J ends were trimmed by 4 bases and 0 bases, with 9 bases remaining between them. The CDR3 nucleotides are TGTGCCAGCAGCTCGGTGGGGGTGAACACTGAAGCTTTCTTT. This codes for CASSSVGVNTEAFF. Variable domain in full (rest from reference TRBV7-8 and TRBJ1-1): GAGVSQSPRYKVAKRGQDVALRCDPISGHVSLFWYQQALGQGPEFLTYFQNEAQLDKSGLPSDRFFAERPEGSVSTLKIQRTQQEDSAVYLCASSSVGVNTEAFFGQGTRLTVV.

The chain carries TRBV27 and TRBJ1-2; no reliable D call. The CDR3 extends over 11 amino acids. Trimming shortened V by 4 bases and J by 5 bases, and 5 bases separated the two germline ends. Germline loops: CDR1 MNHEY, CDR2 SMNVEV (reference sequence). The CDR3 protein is CASSSWYGYTF. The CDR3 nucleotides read TGTGCCAGCAGTTCGTGGTATGGCTACACCTTC.

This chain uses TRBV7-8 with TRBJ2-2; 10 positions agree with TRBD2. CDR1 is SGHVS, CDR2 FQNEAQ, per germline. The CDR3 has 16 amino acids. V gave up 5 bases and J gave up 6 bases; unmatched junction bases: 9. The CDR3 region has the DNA TGTGCCAGCAGCCGAGGCTCTAGCGGGGGCTCCGGGGAGCTGTTTTTT. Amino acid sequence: CASSRGSSGGSGELFF.

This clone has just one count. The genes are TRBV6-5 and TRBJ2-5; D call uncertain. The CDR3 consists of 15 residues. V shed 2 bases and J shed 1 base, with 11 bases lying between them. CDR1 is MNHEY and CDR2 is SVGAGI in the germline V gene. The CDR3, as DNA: TGTGCCAGCAGTTACCGGGTTCCAGGCCAAGAGACCCAGTACTTC. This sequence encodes CASSYRVPGQETQYF.